Listed here are 30 T cell receptor beta chains from one sample, sequenced in a study of blood T cells in healthy people across ages. The use of a sample-barcoded 5' primer and a J-beta primer mix characterized a second PCR of roughly 6 to 11 cycles. MiXCR was run by TCRdb on the 5' RACE reads, yielding one entry per CDR3 protein. The sample has 730,000 or so distinct CDR3 sequences, roughly 45% seen once. Sequencing input: blood. The source is a woman aged 55 to 70 in good health.

The rearrangement joins TRBV6-5 to TRBJ2-3; D not resolved. The germline gives CDR1 MNHEY, CDR2 SVGAGI. Trimming pared 5 bases from V and 2 bases from J, leaving 11 bases between. The CDR3 loop spans 14 amino acids. The CDR3 DNA reads TGTGCCAGCAGTAAGGGTGAGATCACAGATACGCAGTATTTT. Translation gives CASSKGEITDTQYF.

Only a few counts were recorded for this clonotype. The J gene is TRBJ2-7, the V gene TRBV20-1; D not certain. The CDR3 runs 14 residues. In germline, CDR1 is DFQATT, CDR2 SNEGSKA (reference sequence). V was cut by 4 bases and J by 0 bases, with 13 bases left in between. The CDR3: CSATVIPSSYEQYF. CDR3 sequence (DNA): TGCAGTGCTACGGTTATACCAAGCTCCTACGAGCAGTACTTC.

This clonotype has more than one count but fewer than ten. This chain uses TRBV18 with TRBJ2-3; possible D gene TRBD2, 5 bases. V lost 8 bases and J 4 bases, leaving 13 bases between the germline ends. Germline V gene data show CDR1 as KGHSH and CDR2 as LQKENI. The CDR3 consists of 13 residues. CDR3 sequence: CASKTGFPDTQYF. CDR3 sequence (DNA): TGTGCCAGCAAGACGGGGTTCCCAGATACGCAGTATTTT.

This chain uses TRBV18 with TRBJ2-7, with D perhaps TRBD2 (6 bases). TRBJ2-5 matches the DNA end more closely, so the J call is doubtful. The CDR3 is 15 amino acids. Germline loops: CDR1 KGHSH, CDR2 LQKENI. The DNA of the CDR3 is TGTGCCAGCTCACCCAGGGACTTGGGCTCGGAGACCCAGTACTTC. This sequence encodes CASSPRDLGSETQYF.

The genes are TRBV29-1 and TRBJ2-2, with 8 nucleotides matching TRBD1. V was pared by 6 bases and J by 6 bases, with 6 bases of the junction left unmatched. This CDR3 has 13 residues. CDR1 and CDR2 from the germline V gene are SQVTM and ANQGSEA. Here the CDR3 reads CSVDRGNAGELFF. CDR3 nucleotides: TGCAGCGTCGACAGGGGTAACGCCGGGGAGCTGTTTTTT.

This clonotype showed up many times. Here the CDR3 reads CASSLSGNYGYTF. CDR3 sequence (DNA): TGTGCCAGCAGTTTGAGCGGCAACTATGGCTACACCTTC. This sequence joins TRBV27 and TRBJ1-2; D is undetermined. The V end was cut by 3 bases, the J end by 2 bases, with 7 bases between. CDR3 length: 13 residues. Germline V gene data show CDR1 as MNHEY and CDR2 as SMNVEV (reference sequence).

The genes are TRBV29-1 and TRBJ2-6; no clear D. Trimming removed 3 bases from V and 4 bases from J, with 16 bases in between. Germline values: CDR1 SQVTM, CDR2 ANQGSEA. The CDR3 runs 16 residues. CDR3 amino acids: CSVDVGESSGANVLTF. The CDR3 DNA reads TGCAGCGTTGATGTCGGTGAGAGTTCCGGGGCCAACGTCCTGACTTTC.

This clonotype was found a few times. V is TRBV24-1 and J is TRBJ2-5; D possibly corresponds to TRBD2 (5 bases). Germline V gene lookup returns CDR1 KGHDR and CDR2 SFDVKD. Trimming took off 4 bases at V and 5 bases at J, with 13 bases between the two ends. This CDR3 has 14 amino acids. The CDR3 spells CATSEEGTMETQYF. The CDR3 DNA follows: TGTGCCACCAGTGAAGAGGGAACAATGGAGACCCAGTACTTC.

The V and J genes are TRBV20-1 and TRBJ2-7; D ambiguous. Trimming took 6 bases from V and 4 from J, leaving 10 bases between them. The CDR3 totals 11 residues. Germline CDR1 DFQATT, CDR2 SNEGSKA (reference sequence). The CDR3 here is CSAVTPYEQYF. The CDR3 DNA is TGCAGTGCAGTTACTCCGTACGAGCAGTACTTC.

J is TRBJ1-2 and V is TRBV6-1; D gene unclear. The CDR3 runs 15 residues. Germline V gives CDR1 MNHNS, CDR2 SASEGT. V lost 3 bases to trimming and J lost 7 bases, with 18 bases between them. The CDR3 region is CASSDLKAPGSGYTF. The CDR3 DNA reads as TGTGCCAGCAGTGACCTCAAAGCCCCCGGGAGTGGCTACACCTTC.

Concerning this clonotype itself: A junction end diverges from the germline sequence, so it may reflect a read error. The V gene is TRBV7-7, the J gene TRBJ2-1, with TRBD2 identical over 7 bases. In germline, CDR1 is SSHAT, CDR2 FNYEAQ (reference sequence). The CDR3 length is 14 residues. CDR3 nucleotides: TGTGCTAGCAGCCCCTATCAGGGAGGGAATGAGCAGTTCTTC. It is translated as CASSPYQGGNEQFF.

This rearrangement joins TRBV20-1 to TRBJ2-7; 8 nucleotides match TRBD1. This CDR3 contains 15 residues. In germline, CDR1 is DFQATT, CDR2 SNEGSKA (reference sequence). V was pared by 6 bases and J by 0 bases, with 10 bases of the junction left unmatched. Written as DNA, the CDR3 is TGCAGTGCACCTAAGAACGGACAGGGCTCCTACGAGCAGTACTTC. This sequence encodes CSAPKNGQGSYEQYF.

This clonotype occurred many times. The CDR3 region is CSAAGRAYEQYF. The CDR3 DNA follows: TGCAGCGCCGCCGGCAGAGCCTACGAGCAGTACTTC. The chain couples TRBV29-1 to TRBJ2-7, with no clear D. The V gene lost 7 bases and the J gene lost 2 bases, with 12 bases spanning the gap. Germline V gene data show CDR1 as SQVTM and CDR2 as ANQGSEA. CDR3 length: 12 residues.

The chain uses TRBV12-3 or TRBV12-4 and TRBJ2-7; tentatively, D is TRBD2 (5 bases). The CDR3 loop spans 14 amino acids. The ends were cut back, 2 bases at V and 7 bases at J, with 15 bases in the middle. The CDR3 DNA reads as TGTGCCAGCAGTTTAATGGGCGGGTACAATGAGCAGTACTTC. Its protein is CASSLMGGYNEQYF.

This chain connects TRBV20-1 to TRBJ2-5, with 13 bases fitting TRBD2. The end of the DNA fits TRBJ2-7 better, so the J call may be wrong. The CDR3 extends over 15 amino acids. The germline V gene has CDR1 DFQATT and CDR2 SNEGSKA (reference sequence). The chain's CDR3 is CSARSGTSGKSEQYF. CDR3 DNA sequence: TGCAGTGCTAGATCGGGGACTAGCGGGAAGAGCGAGCAGTACTTC.

Concerning this clonotype itself: The junction does not match germline at one end; this may be a read error. The chain employs TRBV20-1 and TRBJ2-5; 12 bases align to TRBD2. There are 14 residues in the CDR3. Germline assignment: CDR1 DFQATT and CDR2 SNEGSKA (reference sequence). As DNA, the CDR3 is TGCAGCGCTAGAGATTGGACTAGCGGGACTAGGCAGTACTTC. Its protein is CSARDWTSGTRQYF.

The J gene is TRBJ1-1, the V gene TRBV19; TRBD1 is a possible D gene (5 bases). V dropped 4 bases and J dropped 4 bases, with 13 bases sitting between them. Germline loops: CDR1 LNHDA, CDR2 SQIVND (reference sequence). The CDR3 runs 14 residues. This CDR3 reads CASSTQTGGTEAFF. For the CDR3, the DNA is TGTGCCAGTAGTACCCAGACGGGGGGCACTGAAGCTTTCTTT.

A few counts support this clonotype. The chain carries TRBV21-1 and TRBJ2-7; the table's D call, TRBD1, was not checked against the DNA. TRBV21-1 has pseudogene status. The CDR3 extends over 13 amino acids. CDR3 amino acids: CASSKDPPYEQYF. The CDR3 DNA is TGTGCCAGCAGCAAAGACCCCCCCTACGAGCAGTACTTC.

This clonotype was seen just once. This chain uses TRBV28 with TRBJ2-2; 11 bases match TRBD2. Germline lookup yields CDR1 MDHEN and CDR2 SYDVKM. CDR3 size: 14 residues. The V gene end was trimmed by 7 bases and the J gene end by 6 bases; junction bases not matched to a gene: 4. The CDR3 protein is CASTRLAGPGELFF. The CDR3 DNA is TGTGCCAGCACCCGACTAGCGGGGCCCGGGGAGCTGTTTTTT.

This clonotype was observed a handful of times. V is TRBV9 and J is TRBJ2-3, with a tentative D call TRBD1 (6 bases). The V and J ends lost 0 bases and 8 bases respectively, with 19 bases between them. Germline V gene lookup returns CDR1 SGDLS and CDR2 YYNGEE. This CDR3 comprises 16 residues. The CDR3 DNA sequence: TGTGCCAGCAGCGTAGAGGGGGATGGGGCCGCCGGTACGCAGTATTTT. Translating gives CASSVEGDGAAGTQYF.

The chain combines TRBV29-1 with TRBJ2-1; 9 bases match TRBD1. J lost 0 bases, V lost 8 bases, and 11 bases had no gene match. The CDR3 covers 16 residues. CDR1 and CDR2 from the germline V gene are SQVTM and ANQGSEA. CDR3 region: CSLTGTGKGSYNEQFF. The CDR3 DNA follows: TGCAGCCTCACCGGGACAGGGAAGGGCTCCTACAATGAGCAGTTCTTC.

This chain links TRBV20-1 with TRBJ1-5; 7 bases are shared with TRBD1. The length of the CDR3 is 15 residues. Germline CDR1 is DFQATT and CDR2 is SNEGSKA (reference sequence). V shed 6 bases, J shed 6 bases, and the junction held 14 bases outside the gene matches. The CDR3 sequence is CSAGDSDLPRQPQHF. Written as DNA, the CDR3 is TGCAGTGCAGGGGACAGTGACCTACCCCGTCAGCCCCAGCATTTT.

This sequence joins TRBV12-3 or TRBV12-4 and TRBJ1-2; 8 positions agree with TRBD1. The CDR3 runs to 14 residues. The V segment lost 2 bases and the J segment 7 bases; nucleotides outside the gene matches: 6. The CDR3 nucleotides are TGTGCCAGCAGTTTAAAAAGGACAGGGTTTGGCTACACCTTC. It yields the protein CASSLKRTGFGYTF.

V gene TRBV7-2 combines with J gene TRBJ2-5, with D tentatively TRBD1 or TRBD2 (6 bases each). From germline, CDR1 is SGHTA and CDR2 FQGNSA. This CDR3 has 12 amino acids. Trimming left V 7 bases short and J 5 bases short, with 11 bases between. Written as DNA, the CDR3 is TGTGCCAGCAACGGGGGCACGGAGACCCAGTACTTC. Translating it yields CASNGGTETQYF.

This clonotype was detected once. One end of the junction varies from germline; a read error may be responsible. V and J are TRBV3-1 and TRBJ2-1; D is unresolved. The germline V gene encodes CDR1 LGHDT and CDR2 YNNKEL (reference sequence). This CDR3 has 12 residues. CDR3 nucleotide sequence: TGTGTCAGCAGCCAGTTCGGAGAGACCCAGTTCTTC. Its translation is CVSSQFGETQFF.

This clonotype has at least ten counts. This CDR3 is CASSRRGSRFDEQFF. The CDR3 coding sequence is TGTGCCAGCAGCCGACGGGGGAGCCGGTTCGATGAGCAGTTCTTC. V is TRBV6-2 or TRBV6-3 and J is TRBJ2-1; D possibly corresponds to TRBD2 (6 bases). This CDR3 comprises 15 residues. Per germline, CDR1 MNHEY and CDR2 SVGEGT. Between the trimmed V and J ends, which lost 6 bases and 8 bases, there was a span of 20 bases.

This clonotype was observed a handful of times. The junction departs from the called germline gene at one end, perhaps through a read error. The rearrangement links TRBV20-1 to TRBJ2-5; 11 bases map to TRBD2. Germline CDR1 and CDR2: DFQATT and SNEGSKA (reference sequence). The CDR3 has 13 residues. This chain's CDR3 is CAGLAEMGETQYF. CDR3 DNA sequence: TGTGCGGGACTAGCGGAGATGGGGGAGACCCAGTACTTC.

This chain uses TRBV11-2 with TRBJ2-5; possibly TRBD2 for D (6 bases). Germline CDR1 is SGHAT and CDR2 is FQNNGV. The CDR3 spans 13 residues. V lost 7 bases to trimming and J lost 2 bases, with 11 bases between them. As DNA, the CDR3 is TGTGCCAGCATGGTGGAGGGTCAAGAGACCCAGTACTTC. Its protein is CASMVEGQETQYF.

The rearrangement joins TRBV18 to TRBJ2-1; a weak D match, TRBD2 (6 bases). Per germline, CDR1 KGHSH and CDR2 LQKENI. Trimming shortened V by 4 bases and J by 6 bases, and 19 bases separated the two germline ends. CDR3 length: 16 amino acids. This chain's CDR3 is CASSLTPGLASNEQFF. CDR3 bases: TGTGCCAGCTCACTGACCCCGGGGCTAGCGAGCAATGAGCAGTTCTTC.

The chain combines TRBV6-2 or TRBV6-3 with TRBJ2-3; 7 nucleotides match TRBD1. The CDR3 sequence is 15 residues long. V dropped 5 bases and J dropped 4; count of bases not matched to a gene: 9. Germline V gives CDR1 MNHEY, CDR2 SVGEGT. The DNA for the CDR3 is TGTGCCAGCAGTCACCAGGGGGAAGGGGCAGATACGCAGTATTTT. It yields the protein CASSHQGEGADTQYF.